Given below is one T cell receptor (beta chain) in context. These data come from a study of blood T cell repertoires in COVID-19. About the research overall: In each case, the material was cDNA or gDNA derived from T cells, B-cell-depleted T cells, or PBMCs.

Only in-frame clones appear in the TCRdb table, and some are missing; sequencing was by immunoSEQ multiplex PCR. In the table there are around 370,000 clones, 80% to 90% of which are singletons. Trimming removed 0 bases at V and 2 bases at J, with 7 bases between. The CDR3 extends over 13 amino acids. Germline V CDR1 and CDR2: GTSNPN, SVGIG (reference sequence). The chain combines TRBV30 with TRBJ2-5; D is unclear. This clonotype originated in a woman aged 50 to 60 with COVID-19, enrolled during active disease. The sequencing sample was made of peripheral blood. This CDR3 reads CAWSVQMQETQYF. DNA of the CDR3: TGTGCCTGGAGTGTCCAAATGCAAGAGACCCAGTACTTC. Complete variable domain (other parts from reference TRBV30 and TRBJ2-5): SQTIHQWPATLVQPVGSPLSLECTVEGTSNPNLYWYRQAAGRGLQLLFYSVGIGQISSEVPQNLSASRPQDRQFILSSKKLLLSDSGFYLCAWSVQMQETQYFGPGTRLLVL.